This TCR beta chain was captured in a study of CD8+ T cells in alopecia areata. Concerning this clone itself: Its target is unknown.

The CDR3 covers 14 residues. The J segment lost 5 bases and the V segment lost 4 bases, leaving 7 bases of the junction unmatched. Germline CDR1 and CDR2: PRHDT and FYEKMQ (reference sequence). RNA was isolated and reverse transcribed to cDNA, the sequencing template. Profiled with immunoSEQ multiplex PCR; TCRdb holds only in-frame clones, not every one. The table includes 140,000 or so clones, about 47% detected once. Notes on the study in general: Lesional scalp, especially alopecia totalis/universalis, showed higher clonality than normal scalp. Relative to mice, TCR sharing across patients was less clear, a difference possibly HLA-related.

From PBMCs, CD4+ and CD8+ T cells were sorted. This specimen was CD4+ T cells sorted from blood, taken at week 0. This clonotype was obtained from a human donor with alopecia areata. The gene calls are TRBV13 and TRBJ2-5; 7 bases line up with TRBD1. The CDR3 DNA is TGTGCCAGCAGCTCCCGGACAGGACGGGAGACCCAGTACTTC. It yields the protein CASSSRTGRETQYF.